Listed below are T cell receptor beta chains from one sample, sequenced in a study of CD8+CD57+ T cells in acquired aplastic anemia. TCRdb ran MiXCR on the reads and lists one entry per CDR3 protein. This table holds under 250,000 distinct CDR3 sequences, around half found once. Sequenced material: sorted CD4+, CD8+, or CD8+CD57+ T cells (not recorded which) from PBMCs. The receptors shown here come from a human donor with aplastic anemia. The CDR3 runs from the conserved cysteine through the conserved F or W. D genes are given only for firm matches. Size is omitted from some rows. Given values are once, few, many or a class for expanded clones.

D gene: .
clone size: many
J gene: TRBJ1-4
V gene: TRBV12-3/TRBV12-4
CDR3 DNA: TGTGGTGTGGGTCTCGGTGAAAAACTGTTTTTT
CDR3 protein: CGVGLGEKLFF

D gene: TRBD1
clone size: .
J gene: TRBJ1-1
V gene: TRBV2
CDR3 DNA: TGTGCCAGCTCGGGACAGGGAAACACTGAAGCTTTCTTT
CDR3 protein: CASSGQGNTEAFF

D gene: .
clone size: many
J gene: TRBJ1-1
V gene: TRBV19
CDR3 DNA: TGTGCCAGTAGTATTAACCGAAATGAAGCTTTCTTT
CDR3 protein: CASSINRNEAFF

D gene: TRBD2
clone size: .
J gene: TRBJ2-2
V gene: TRBV20-1
CDR3 DNA: TGCAGTGCTAGGGGGCGGGGGGGACTAGCGGGAGTTAATGGGAACACCGGGGAGCTGTTTTTT
CDR3 protein: CSARGRGGLAGVNGNTGELFF

D gene: .
clone size: .
J gene: TRBJ1-1
V gene: TRBV19
CDR3 DNA: TGTGCCAGTAGTATGGCGTGGGCCACTGAAGCTTTCTTT
CDR3 protein: CASSMAWATEAFF

D gene: TRBD2
clone size: .
J gene: TRBJ2-1
V gene: TRBV20-1
CDR3 DNA: TGCAGTGCTAGACCCGATAGCGGGGAGTTGAGTGAGCAGTTCTTC
CDR3 protein: CSARPDSGELSEQFF

D gene: .
clone size: .
J gene: TRBJ2-7
V gene: TRBV2
CDR3 DNA: TGTGCCAGCAGTGCTCAGATCGCCTACGAGCAGTACTTC
CDR3 protein: CASSAQIAYEQYF

D gene: TRBD1
clone size: .
J gene: TRBJ1-5
V gene: TRBV4-3
CDR3 DNA: TGCGCCAGCAGCCAAGATCGGACAGGTACACAAGAGACCCAGCATTTT
CDR3 protein: CASSQDRTGTQETQHF

D gene: TRBD1
clone size: many
J gene: TRBJ1-6
V gene: TRBV20-1
CDR3 DNA: TGCAGTGCTAGAGCGGACAGGGGGGCGGGGAATTCACCCCTCCACTTT
CDR3 protein: CSARADRGAGNSPLHF

D gene: TRBD2
clone size: many
J gene: TRBJ2-7
V gene: TRBV4-2
CDR3 DNA: TGTGCCAGCAGCCAAGATACTAGCGTGTTACGTGGGCAGTACTTC
CDR3 protein: CASSQDTSVLRGQYF

D gene: .
clone size: few
J gene: TRBJ2-5
V gene: TRBV5-1
CDR3 DNA: TGCGCCAGCAGCTTGGCCGGGGCAGTCCAAGAGACCCAGTACTTC
CDR3 protein: CASSLAGAVQETQYF

D gene: TRBD2
clone size: many
J gene: TRBJ2-1
V gene: TRBV6-6
CDR3 DNA: TGTGCCAGCAGTTACTCCTCGGGACTAGCGAGCTACAATGAGCAGTTCTTC
CDR3 protein: CASSYSSGLASYNEQFF

D gene: TRBD1
clone size: many
J gene: TRBJ1-1
V gene: TRBV7-9
CDR3 DNA: TGTGCCAGCAGCTCCGGACAGGGCTTGTCCACTGAAGCTTTCTTT
CDR3 protein: CASSSGQGLSTEAFF

D gene: TRBD1
clone size: many
J gene: TRBJ2-6
V gene: TRBV14
CDR3 DNA: TGTGCCAGCAGCCAAGCCCGACAGGGCTTGAGAGGGGCCAACGTCCTGACTTTC
CDR3 protein: CASSQARQGLRGANVLTF

D gene: .
clone size: few
J gene: TRBJ2-2
V gene: TRBV25-1
CDR3 DNA: TGTGCCAGCAGTGCCGGGAGTGACACCGGGGAGCTGTTTTTT
CDR3 protein: CASSAGSDTGELFF

D gene: .
clone size: many
J gene: TRBJ2-7
V gene: TRBV7-9
CDR3 DNA: TGTGCCAGCAGCGAAAACTACGAGCAGTACTTC
CDR3 protein: CASSENYEQYF

D gene: .
clone size: .
J gene: TRBJ1-1
V gene: TRBV3-1
CDR3 DNA: TGTGCCAGCAGCCAAGTGGGTGGTTCTAAGGTCGAAGCTTTCTTT
CDR3 protein: CASSQVGGSKVEAFF

D gene: .
clone size: .
J gene: TRBJ2-1
V gene: TRBV2
CDR3 DNA: TGTGCCAGCATAGAGGGGGCCTACAATGAGCAGTTCTTC
CDR3 protein: CASIEGAYNEQFF

D gene: .
clone size: many
J gene: TRBJ2-7
V gene: TRBV24-1
CDR3 DNA: TGTGCCACCAGTACTGGCTACGAGCAGTACTTC
CDR3 protein: CATSTGYEQYF

D gene: .
clone size: many
J gene: TRBJ2-1
V gene: TRBV5-1
CDR3 DNA: TGCGCCAGCAGCTTGGGATGGAATGAGCAGTTCTTC
CDR3 protein: CASSLGWNEQFF

D gene: TRBD1
clone size: few
J gene: TRBJ2-2
V gene: TRBV30
CDR3 DNA: TGTGCCTGCGGACAGGGGGCCGGGGAGCTGTTTTTT
CDR3 protein: CACGQGAGELFF

D gene: TRBD2
clone size: many
J gene: TRBJ2-3
V gene: TRBV7-2
CDR3 DNA: TGTGCCAGCAGCTCTAGGAGTAGCGGGGGCCGAGCGGTTACGCAGTATTTT
CDR3 protein: CASSSRSSGGRAVTQYF